This T cell receptor beta chain was identified in a study of blood T cell repertoires in COVID-19. Study as a whole: The cDNA or gDNA used as material had been derived from T cells, B-cell-depleted T cells, or PBMCs.

Germline loops: CDR1 MNHEY, CDR2 SVGAGI. The CDR3 extends over 14 amino acids. Trimming took 5 bases from V and 8 from J, leaving 13 bases between them. Only a few counts were recorded for this clone. Authors' processing steps: Scientists estimated how many nucleated cells there were by amplifying reference gene primers. Using immunoSEQ multiplex PCR, the repertoire was profiled, and TCRdb retains in-frame clones only, with some absent. D and trimming were read from the DNA, whereas the V and J calls and clone size are those reported in that table. The sample lists roughly 68,000 clones; around 90% were seen once.

The J gene is TRBJ1-6, the V gene TRBV6-5; tentatively, D is TRBD1 (5 bases). Input material: peripheral blood. The clonotype was recovered from a woman aged 55 to 70 with COVID-19, enrolled during active disease. CDR3 nucleotide sequence: TGTGCCAGCAGTCCCGGGACTACACATTCACCCCTCCACTTT. It yields the protein CASSPGTTHSPLHF.